Reported below is one T cell receptor beta chain. Its antigen remains unknown. The data stem from a study of T cells in Graves' hyperthyroidism and ophthalmopathy. V lost 6 bases, J lost 7 bases, and 4 bases stayed unmatched. The CDR3 loop spans 13 amino acids. Per the germline V gene, CDR1 is DFQATT and CDR2 is SNEGSKA (reference sequence). Overall study findings and caveats: Ophthalmopathy onset followed model prediction by a median approximately 6.2 months. Peripheral blood also featured most of the thyroid clonotypes expanded above 0.001.

The investigators amplified TCR beta CDR3 regions from RNA transcripts. A first-round RT-PCR of the TCR CDR3 used the HTBI primer set. TCRdb processed the multiplex PCR reads anew with MiXCR; each CDR3 protein has one entry. The data show hundreds of thousands of distinct CDR3 sequences, about a sixth seen once. The chain joins TRBV20-1 to TRBJ1-4; 11 positions match TRBD1. Sequencing was performed on blood. This TCR was recovered from a woman aged 18-29 years with Graves' ophthalmopathy. The CDR3 bases are TGCAGTGCCCCGGGACAGGGGGTTGAAAAACTGTTTTTT. This encodes CSAPGQGVEKLFF.